Presented here are 23 T cell receptor beta chains from one specimen sequenced in a study of blood T cell repertoires in COVID-19. The table came from immunoSEQ multiplex PCR; TCRdb's copy has only in-frame clones and leaves some out. The sample yields 95,000 or so clones, 87% seen once. Material: peripheral blood. These receptors originate from a human donor in a cohort sampled during active COVID-19.

The chain has TRBV30 and TRBJ2-7; 8 nucleotides align to TRBD1. Germline-derived CDR1 and CDR2 are GTSNPN and SVGIG (reference sequence). The CDR3 covers 16 residues. Losses at the gene ends were 0 bases for V and 7 bases for J; bases not matched to a gene: 14. For the CDR3, the DNA is TGTGCCTGGAGTGTAGGACAGGGATGGTCTGGGGGGGAGCAGTACTTC. Translation: CAWSVGQGWSGGEQYF.

The rearrangement links TRBV4-1 to TRBJ2-1; no clear D gene. Germline CDR1 is MGHRA and CDR2 is YSYEKL. The CDR3 extends over 17 amino acids. The V and J ends lost 1 base and 0 bases respectively, with 13 bases between them. CDR3 sequence (DNA): TGCGCCAGCAGCCAAGGGAGTCTCCGGAGCTCCTACAATGAGCAGTTCTTC. Translating gives CASSQGSLRSSYNEQFF.

This rearrangement joins TRBV7-9 to TRBJ2-5, with D unclear. Per the germline V gene, CDR1 is SEHNR and CDR2 is FQNEAQ (reference sequence). Trimming removed 5 bases at V and 7 bases at J, with 11 bases between. The CDR3 totals 12 residues. The CDR3 coding sequence is TGTGCCAGCAGCGCCCCCCCCGGGACCCAGTACTTC. Amino acids: CASSAPPGTQYF.

This clone was observed a few times. The chain joins TRBV30 to TRBJ1-4; D possibly corresponds to TRBD1 (5 bases). The germline V and J ends were trimmed by 1 base and 3 bases, with 15 bases remaining between them. The CDR3 covers 16 residues. CDR1 is GTSNPN, CDR2 SVGIG, per germline (reference sequence). CDR3 region: CAWSAIGGLSNEKLFF. The CDR3 DNA is TGTGCCTGGAGTGCCATCGGGGGTTTGTCTAATGAAAAACTGTTTTTT.

The chain combines TRBV27 with TRBJ2-2; perhaps TRBD1 as D (6 bases). The germline gives CDR1 MNHEY, CDR2 SMNVEV (reference sequence). The CDR3 is 15 residues long. V dropped 3 bases and J dropped 0 bases, with 8 bases sitting between them. The CDR3 bases are TGTGCCAGCAGTTTTGGGGGCCCGAACACCGGGGAGCTGTTTTTT. Residues: CASSFGGPNTGELFF.

This chain uses TRBV9 with TRBJ1-5, with D possibly being TRBD1 (5 bases). Looked up from germline, CDR1 is SGDLS and CDR2 is YYNGEE. The CDR3 length is 16 residues. Trimming took 3 bases from V and 6 from J, leaving 19 bases between them. This CDR3 is CASSAGSREEGQPQHF. The CDR3 bases are TGTGCCAGCAGCGCAGGCTCCAGGGAGGAGGGTCAGCCCCAGCATTTT. Full variable domain (remainder filled in from reference TRBV9 and TRBJ1-5): DSGVTQTPKHLITATGQRVTLRCSPRSGDLSVYWYQQSLDQGLQFLIQYYNGEERAKGNILERFSAQQFPDLHSELNLSSLELGDSALYFCASSAGSREEGQPQHFGDGTRLSIL.

The CDR3 coding sequence is TGTGCCAGCAGTCGGACTAGCGGGGGATTCACAGATACGCAGTATTTT. Translated, it gives CASSRTSGGFTDTQYF. This chain joins TRBV28 and TRBJ2-3; 13 bases are a match to TRBD2. The CDR3 runs 16 residues. With 5 bases clipped from V and 2 bases from J, the junction kept 4 bases outside the gene matches. The germline gives CDR1 MDHEN, CDR2 SYDVKM. Using reference TRBV28 and TRBJ2-3 for the parts outside the CDR3, the full variable domain is DVKVTQSSRYLVKRTGEKVFLECVQDMDHENMFWYRQDPGLGLRLIYFSYDVKMKEKGDIPEGYSVSREKKERFSLILESASTNQTSMYLCASSRTSGGFTDTQYFGPGTRLTVL.

V gene TRBV28 combines with J gene TRBJ1-5; D unclear. There are 15 residues in the CDR3. Germline assignment: CDR1 MDHEN and CDR2 SYDVKM. V was clipped by 0 bases and J by 0 bases, with 6 bases between them. The CDR3 nucleotides read TGTGCCAGCAGTTTATGGCAGGTTAGCAATCAGCCCCAGCATTTT. Its protein is CASSLWQVSNQPQHF.

The chain employs TRBV3-1 (or the pseudogene TRBV3-2) and TRBJ2-5, with 14 bases matching TRBD2. V lost 1 base, J lost 5 bases, and 9 bases stayed unmatched. Germline CDR1 is LGHDT and CDR2 is YNNKEL (reference sequence). The CDR3 loop spans 18 amino acids. The CDR3 spells CASSQGGLAGAAGETQYF. DNA for the CDR3: TGTGCCAGCAGCCAAGGGGGACTAGCGGGGGCGGCAGGGGAGACCCAGTACTTC.

The gene calls are TRBV20-1 and TRBJ1-1; no clear D. CDR1 DFQATT and CDR2 SNEGSKA come from the germline V gene (reference sequence). The CDR3 covers 11 residues. V was trimmed by 6 bases and J by 11 bases, leaving 16 bases between them. The CDR3 reads CSARSPGEAFF. The CDR3 coding sequence is TGCAGTGCCCGGTCCCCAGGTGAGGCTTTCTTT.

The chain recombines TRBV18 with TRBJ1-2, with D maybe TRBD1 (6 bases). Germline V CDR1 and CDR2: KGHSH, LQKENI. The CDR3 has 14 amino acids. Trimming shortened V by 1 base and J by 4 bases, and 10 bases separated the two germline ends. In nucleotides, the CDR3 is TGTGCCAGCTCACCACTGCCGGACAGCTATGGCTACACCTTC. Its protein is CASSPLPDSYGYTF.

The chain recombines TRBV28 with TRBJ1-5, with D maybe TRBD1 (6 bases). Between the trimmed V and J ends, which lost 2 bases and 6 bases, there was a span of 11 bases. This CDR3 has 14 residues. Germline loops: CDR1 MDHEN, CDR2 SYDVKM. CDR3 sequence (DNA): TGTGCCAGCAGTTTAGTACAGGGCTCTCAGCCCCAGCATTTT. This gives the protein CASSLVQGSQPQHF. Using reference TRBV28 and TRBJ1-5 for the parts outside the CDR3, the full variable domain is DVKVTQSSRYLVKRTGEKVFLECVQDMDHENMFWYRQDPGLGLRLIYFSYDVKMKEKGDIPEGYSVSREKKERFSLILESASTNQTSMYLCASSLVQGSQPQHFGDGTRLSIL.

The rearrangement uses TRBV3-1 (or the pseudogene TRBV3-2) and TRBJ1-1; D remains unclear. Trimming took off 5 bases at V and 0 bases at J, with 10 bases between the two ends. Germline-derived CDR1 and CDR2 are LGHDT and YNNKEL (reference sequence). The CDR3 sequence is 14 residues long. CDR3 sequence (DNA): TGTGCCAGCAGCGAGTCCTACCTGAACACTGAAGCTTTCTTT. Protein product: CASSESYLNTEAFF.

This clone has only one observation. The chain recombines TRBV7-2 with TRBJ2-5; D is perhaps TRBD1 (5 bases). Germline CDR1 SGHTA, CDR2 FQGNSA. V lost 5 bases to trimming and J lost 4 bases, with 14 bases between them. The CDR3 is 14 residues long. The CDR3 region has the DNA TGTGCCAGCAGCCGCCTCAGGGCCACAGAGACCCAGTACTTC. This gives the protein CASSRLRATETQYF.

This chain connects TRBV6-5 to TRBJ2-7; 9 bases align to TRBD1. V gave up 6 bases and J gave up 1 base; unmatched junction bases: 7. Germline V lookup: CDR1 MNHEY, CDR2 SVGAGI. This CDR3 region has 15 residues. The CDR3 region has the DNA TGTGCCAGCAGACAGGACAGGGGCCTATCCTACGAGCAGTACTTC. As protein: CASRQDRGLSYEQYF.

This chain joins TRBV6-5 and TRBJ1-2; 10 nucleotides align to TRBD1. CDR3 length: 13 residues. CDR1 and CDR2 (germline): MNHEY, SVGAGI. V lost 7 bases and J lost 8; bases outside the gene matches: 7. CDR3 DNA: TGTGCCAGCATTAACCCGGGACAGGGGGGCTACACCTTC. The encoded protein is CASINPGQGGYTF.

The chain combines TRBV5-4 with TRBJ2-1; 9 bases fit TRBD1. The V and J ends lost 4 bases and 9 bases, in that order; junction bases with no gene match: 11. In germline, CDR1 is SGHNT, CDR2 YYREEE (reference sequence). The CDR3 spans 15 residues. The CDR3 DNA follows: TGTGCCAGCAGCCGTCCCGGGACAGGGATTAGTGAGCAGTTCTTC. Translated: CASSRPGTGISEQFF.

The CDR3 DNA follows: TGTGCCAGCAGTCCGCAGGGGCAGCCCCAGCATTTT. It is translated as CASSPQGQPQHF. The gene calls are TRBV28 and TRBJ1-5, with D possibly matching TRBD1 (6 bases). The CDR3 extends over 12 amino acids. The germline V and J ends were trimmed by 5 bases and 7 bases, with 9 bases remaining between them. Germline V gene sequence: CDR1 MDHEN, CDR2 SYDVKM.

Regarding this clone: Its ends do not fully match the called genes, so a read error is possible. The chain recombines TRBV27 with TRBJ1-6; 9 bases match TRBD1. CDR1 is MNHEY and CDR2 is SMNVEV in the germline V gene (reference sequence). The CDR3 is made up of 19 amino acids. As DNA, the CDR3 is TGTGTCAGCAGTTTACGGGACAGGGTGTGGAGCTCCTATAATTCACCCCTCCACTTT. It is translated as CVSSLRDRVWSSYNSPLHF.

This chain connects TRBV27 to TRBJ2-1, with D perhaps matching TRBD2 (5 bases). This CDR3 is built from 16 residues. V was clipped by 0 bases and J by 8 bases, with 17 bases between them. CDR1 is MNHEY, CDR2 SMNVEV, per germline (reference sequence). DNA for the CDR3: TGTGCCAGCAGTTTATCGTCTCAGGACTTTATCCATGAGCAGTTCTTC. It translates to CASSLSSQDFIHEQFF.

The genes are TRBV11-2 and TRBJ2-3; D might be TRBD2 (6 bases). This CDR3 contains 14 residues. CDR1 and CDR2 (germline): SGHAT, FQNNGV. V was clipped by 5 bases and J by 4 bases, with 13 bases between them. The DNA of the CDR3 is TGTGCCAGCAGCCCGTATCGCGGGGCAGATACGCAGTATTTT. It specifies CASSPYRGADTQYF.

The J gene is TRBJ2-6, the V gene TRBV19; D remains unclear. This CDR3 comprises 17 residues. In germline, CDR1 is LNHDA, CDR2 SQIVND (reference sequence). V dropped 5 bases and J dropped 0 bases, with 14 bases sitting between them. Here the CDR3 reads CASSSRLVSSGANVLTF. The CDR3 nucleotides are TGTGCCAGTAGTTCTCGACTTGTAAGCTCTGGGGCCAACGTCCTGACTTTC.

This clone has only a few counts. V is TRBV9 and J is TRBJ2-7; 8 bases agree with TRBD1. V was pared by 4 bases and J by 5 bases, with 8 bases of the junction left unmatched. The CDR3 is made up of 14 amino acids. Germline assignment: CDR1 SGDLS and CDR2 YYNGEE. This CDR3 is CASSRWTGSDEQYF. The CDR3 nucleotides read TGTGCCAGCAGCAGATGGACAGGGTCCGACGAGCAGTACTTC.